The next 25 T cell receptor beta chains were all read from a single sample in a study of cytomegalovirus exposure and HLA in healthy donors. PCR primers comprised 60 Vbeta and 13 Jbeta primers. The repertoire was sequenced with immunoSEQ multiplex PCR; TCRdb's copy has only in-frame clones and lacks some. The repertoire holds more than 130,000 clones, with 60% to 85% as singletons. The material sequenced was PBMCs. Receptor source: a male donor in good health and CMV-seronegative.

The V call is TRBV30, the J call TRBJ1-1, with TRBD1 as a possible D gene (5 bases). The germline V and J ends were trimmed by 4 bases and 7 bases, with 16 bases remaining between them. Germline CDR1 is GTSNPN and CDR2 is SVGIG (reference sequence). The CDR3 consists of 13 residues. The CDR3 region has the DNA TGTGCCTGGACCATAAGCCCAGACAGTGAAGCTTTCTTT. It codes for CAWTISPDSEAFF.

The V gene is TRBV12-5, the J gene TRBJ1-1; the D gene is possibly TRBD1 (5 bases). Germline values: CDR1 LGHNT, CDR2 FRNRAP. The CDR3 extends over 13 amino acids. The germline V and J ends were trimmed by 7 bases and 6 bases, with 15 bases remaining between them. The CDR3 region has the DNA TGTGCTAGTGTTTCGGGGGGGAGATCTGAAGCTTTCTTT. Translated: CASVSGGRSEAFF.

CDR3 coding DNA: TGTGCCAGCAGCCTCGGGACTAGCGGAGACTACGAGCAGTACTTC. Translating gives CASSLGTSGDYEQYF. The chain combines TRBV7-8 with TRBJ2-7, with 11 bases matching TRBD2. The germline V gene encodes CDR1 SGHVS and CDR2 FQNEAQ. The ends lost 5 bases at V and 3 bases at J; junction bases unmatched: 6. The CDR3 is 15 residues long.

This clone was observed a handful of times. The V and J genes are TRBV5-4 and TRBJ1-1; D not certain. Trimming pared 4 bases from V and 3 bases from J, leaving 16 bases between. The CDR3 sequence is 15 residues long. Germline V lookup: CDR1 SGHNT, CDR2 YYREEE (reference sequence). CDR3 nucleotide sequence: TGTGCCAGCAGCCCATACGAGGATATCTACACTGAAGCTTTCTTT. Amino acid sequence: CASSPYEDIYTEAFF.

This clone was seen a few times. The chain couples TRBV11-1 to TRBJ1-1; D might be TRBD1 (5 bases). V lost 4 bases and J lost 2, with 11 bases in between. The CDR3 totals 14 residues. Germline values: CDR1 SGHAT, CDR2 FQDESV (reference sequence). CDR3 in amino acids: CASSWGGENTEAFF. The CDR3 DNA follows: TGTGCCAGCAGCTGGGGAGGGGAAAACACTGAAGCTTTCTTT.

This chain connects TRBV30 to TRBJ1-1; D may be TRBD1 (5 bases). Trimming removed 8 bases at V and 6 bases at J, with 16 bases between. The length of the CDR3 is 12 residues. Looked up from germline, CDR1 is GTSNPN and CDR2 is SVGIG (reference sequence). The CDR3 DNA is TGTGCCCAGGACATTCTGTCCCCTGAAGCTTTCTTT. Its translation: CAQDILSPEAFF.

The chain couples TRBV18 to TRBJ1-2; unclear D gene. V lost 3 bases and J 7 bases, leaving 18 bases between the germline ends. The CDR3 totals 15 residues. Germline V CDR1 and CDR2: KGHSH, LQKENI. The CDR3, as DNA: TGTGCCAGCTCACCTCAGGCTACTCAGGTCTCTGGCTACACCTTC. Translating it yields CASSPQATQVSGYTF.

In nucleotides, the CDR3 is TGCGCCAGCAGCTTGCGGGAAAACAATGAGCAGTTCTTC. Translated, it gives CASSLRENNEQFF. V and J are TRBV5-1 and TRBJ2-1; D possibly corresponds to TRBD2 (5 bases). CDR3 length: 13 amino acids. Germline V gene data show CDR1 as SGHRS and CDR2 as YFSETQ. V shed 1 base and J shed 5 bases, with 7 bases lying between them.

This clone was seen more than once but under ten times. The genes are TRBV6-5 and TRBJ2-7, with D possibly TRBD2 on 5 matching bases. This CDR3 contains 14 residues. The germline CDR1 and CDR2 sequences are MNHEY and SVGAGI. Between the trimmed V and J ends, which lost 5 bases and 6 bases, there was a span of 17 bases. CDR3 residues: CASSQARGTSEQYF. The CDR3 nucleotides read TGTGCCAGCAGTCAAGCCCGGGGTACAAGCGAGCAGTACTTC.

This chain connects TRBV9 to TRBJ2-1; weak D call: TRBD2 (6 bases). Germline V gene lookup returns CDR1 SGDLS and CDR2 YYNGEE. The CDR3 totals 10 residues. V shed 3 bases and J shed 15 bases, with 10 bases lying between them. CDR3 amino acids: CASSGGDLFF. CDR3 sequence (DNA): TGTGCCAGCAGCGGGGGGGACCTGTTCTTC.

The chain carries TRBV14 and TRBJ2-1; 12 nucleotides line up with TRBD2. The CDR3 loop spans 17 amino acids. Germline trimming cut 6 bases from V and 5 bases from J; bases unmatched to any gene: 11. Germline values: CDR1 SGHDN, CDR2 FVKESK. CDR3 residues: CASRKRAGLAGHNEQFF. Here the CDR3 DNA reads TGTGCCAGCAGGAAAAGGGCCGGACTAGCGGGGCACAATGAGCAGTTCTTC.

The rearrangement links TRBV6-5 to TRBJ2-3; 7 bases map to TRBD2. V lost 6 bases, J lost 0 bases, and 3 bases stayed unmatched. The CDR3 covers 14 residues. Germline V lookup: CDR1 MNHEY, CDR2 SVGAGI. The CDR3 sequence: CASSLAASTDTQYF. CDR3 DNA: TGTGCCAGCAGCCTAGCGGCAAGCACAGATACGCAGTATTTT.

V is TRBV27 and J is TRBJ2-2, with D tentatively TRBD2 (6 bases). The CDR3 is made up of 12 amino acids. Germline V gene lookup returns CDR1 MNHEY and CDR2 SMNVEV (reference sequence). The V end lost 3 bases, the J end lost 8 bases, and 7 bases lay between the germline ends. The CDR3 region is CASSFSGGELFF. CDR3 coding DNA: TGTGCCAGCAGTTTTAGCGGAGGGGAGCTGTTTTTT.

The rearrangement joins TRBV5-1 to TRBJ1-4, with D unresolved. V lost 0 bases and J 0 bases, leaving 6 bases between the germline ends. Germline CDR1 is SGHRS and CDR2 is YFSETQ. CDR3 length: 15 residues. As DNA, the CDR3 is TGCGCCAGCAGCTTGGTAACTGCAACTAATGAAAAACTGTTTTTT. Protein product: CASSLVTATNEKLFF.

The V and J genes are TRBV7-9 and TRBJ2-5; the match to TRBD1 covers 11 bases. The V gene end was trimmed by 5 bases and the J gene end by 3 bases; junction bases not matched to a gene: 2. There are 14 residues in the CDR3. From germline, CDR1 is SEHNR and CDR2 FQNEAQ (reference sequence). This CDR3 reads CASSRDRGEETQYF. The CDR3, as DNA: TGTGCCAGCAGCCGGGACAGGGGGGAAGAGACCCAGTACTTC.

This clone was counted between two and nine times. The chain is built from TRBV7-8 and TRBJ1-5; D uncertain. Trimming stripped 0 bases from V and 4 bases from J, with 13 bases between. CDR3 length equals 16 residues. Germline V gene lookup returns CDR1 SGHVS and CDR2 FQNEAQ. CDR3 loop: CASSLARRGSNQPQHF. CDR3 bases: TGTGCCAGCAGCTTAGCGAGGAGAGGATCGAATCAGCCCCAGCATTTT.

This clone appeared a few times. The chain combines TRBV7-9 with TRBJ1-2; TRBD1 matches at 8 bases. This CDR3 contains 13 residues. Germline V gene data show CDR1 as SEHNR and CDR2 as FQNEAQ (reference sequence). Trimming removed 6 bases from V and 12 bases from J; junction bases left unmatched: 12. This CDR3 reads CASRGRQGTYDTF. For the CDR3, the DNA is TGTGCCAGCAGAGGTAGACAGGGGACCTACGACACCTTC.

This rearrangement joins TRBV19 to TRBJ1-4; weak D call: TRBD1 (5 bases). Trimming removed 5 bases at V and 5 bases at J, with 18 bases between. CDR1 LNHDA and CDR2 SQIVND come from the germline V gene (reference sequence). The length of the CDR3 is 16 residues. DNA of the CDR3: TGTGCCAGTAGTGCCCCGACGGGGGGGGGAAATGAAAAACTGTTTTTT. Its translation is CASSAPTGGGNEKLFF. The full variable domain, completed using reference TRBV19 and TRBJ1-4, is DGGITQSPKYLFRKEGQNVTLSCEQNLNHDAMYWYRQDPGQGLRLIYYSQIVNDFQKGDIAEGYSVSREKKESFPLTVTSAQKNPTAFYLCASSAPTGGGNEKLFFGSGTQLSVL.

Here the CDR3 DNA reads TGTGCCAGCAGTTTATTACGGTTTAATTACCCGGATTCACCCCTCCACTTT. Its protein is CASSLLRFNYPDSPLHF. The rearrangement links TRBV27 to TRBJ1-6; D not resolved. V shed 1 base and J shed 8 bases, with 18 bases lying between them. The germline V gene encodes CDR1 MNHEY and CDR2 SMNVEV (reference sequence). The CDR3 runs 17 residues.

The chain recombines TRBV7-9 with TRBJ2-3; D is possibly TRBD2 (6 bases). V dropped 1 base and J dropped 3 bases, with 11 bases sitting between them. Germline values: CDR1 SEHNR, CDR2 FQNEAQ (reference sequence). This CDR3 is 15 amino acids long. The CDR3 DNA sequence: TGTGCCAGCAGCTTAGGCGGGGCCAATACAGATACGCAGTATTTT. Protein sequence: CASSLGGANTDTQYF.

CDR3: CASSIGQGPYGYTF. The CDR3 nucleotides read TGTGCCAGTAGTATTGGACAGGGTCCTTATGGCTACACCTTC. This chain links TRBV19 with TRBJ1-2; 8 positions match TRBD1. V lost 3 bases to trimming and J lost 5 bases; unmatched junction nucleotides: 5. The CDR3 loop spans 14 amino acids. Germline V gives CDR1 LNHDA, CDR2 SQIVND (reference sequence).

The chain uses TRBV7-6 and TRBJ1-1; 8 bases fit TRBD1. V shed 3 bases and J 6 bases; nucleotides not matched to a gene: 3. This CDR3 region has 13 residues. The germline V gene has CDR1 SGHVS and CDR2 FNYEAQ. The CDR3 DNA is TGTGCCAGCAGCTTCGTACAGGGGGCTGAAGCTTTCTTT. It yields the protein CASSFVQGAEAFF.

The V gene is TRBV10-3, the J gene TRBJ1-1, with a weak D call TRBD1 (6 bases). V lost 8 bases and J lost 1, with 14 bases in between. The CDR3 totals 14 residues. Germline lookup yields CDR1 ENHRY and CDR2 SYGVKD. The CDR3 region has the DNA TGTGCCATCGATGCAGGGGACAAGAACACTGAAGCTTTCTTT. Protein: CAIDAGDKNTEAFF.

This clone came up a few times. The gene calls are TRBV18 and TRBJ1-4, with TRBD1 matching 7 bases. The CDR3 has 15 amino acids. The V segment lost 0 bases and the J segment 4 bases; nucleotides outside the gene matches: 2. In germline, CDR1 is KGHSH, CDR2 LQKENI. CDR3 amino acids: CASSPPDRDNEKLFF. CDR3 coding DNA: TGTGCCAGCTCACCACCCGACAGGGATAATGAAAAACTGTTTTTT.

This CDR3 reads CASLEGGEQFF. CDR3 DNA sequence: TGTGCCAGCCTTGAAGGGGGTGAGCAGTTCTTC. The chain couples TRBV27 to TRBJ2-1; possible D gene TRBD1, 6 bases. Germline V gene lookup returns CDR1 MNHEY and CDR2 SMNVEV (reference sequence). Trimming removed 8 bases from V and 9 bases from J, with 11 bases in between. The CDR3 runs 11 residues.